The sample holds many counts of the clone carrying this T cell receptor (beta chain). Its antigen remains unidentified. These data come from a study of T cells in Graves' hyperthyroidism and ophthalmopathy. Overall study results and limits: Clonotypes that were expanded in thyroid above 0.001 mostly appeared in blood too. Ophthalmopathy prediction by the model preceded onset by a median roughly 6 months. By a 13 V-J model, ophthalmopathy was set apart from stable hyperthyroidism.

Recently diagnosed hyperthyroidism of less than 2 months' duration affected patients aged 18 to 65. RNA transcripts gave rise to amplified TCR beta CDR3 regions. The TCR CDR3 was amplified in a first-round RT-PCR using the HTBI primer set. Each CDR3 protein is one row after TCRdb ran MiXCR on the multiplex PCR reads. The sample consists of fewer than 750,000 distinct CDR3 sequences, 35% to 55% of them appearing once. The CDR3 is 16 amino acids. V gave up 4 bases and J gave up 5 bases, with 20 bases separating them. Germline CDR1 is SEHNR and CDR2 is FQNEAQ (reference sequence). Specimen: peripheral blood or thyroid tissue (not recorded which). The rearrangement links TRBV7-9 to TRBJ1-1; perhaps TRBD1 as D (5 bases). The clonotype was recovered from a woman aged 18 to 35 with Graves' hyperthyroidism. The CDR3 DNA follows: TGTGCCAGCAGCTCAAGGTGGGGGGAAGGGTTGACTGAAGCTTTCTTT. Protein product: CASSSRWGEGLTEAFF.